Presented here are 16 T cell receptor beta chains from one specimen sequenced in a study of cytomegalovirus exposure and HLA in healthy donors. 60 Vbeta and 13 Jbeta primers were used in PCR. Repertoires were generated with immunoSEQ multiplex PCR, while TCRdb's copy carries only in-frame clones and drops some. The repertoire holds 90,000 to 120,000 clones, with under 80% as singletons. The sequencing input was PBMCs. The receptors derive from a woman between 45 and 60 years old in good health and CMV-seropositive.

The rearrangement uses TRBV29-1 and TRBJ2-2; TRBD2 matches 11 bases. The CDR3 is 14 residues long. In germline, CDR1 is SQVTM, CDR2 ANQGSEA. With 6 bases clipped from V and 0 bases from J, the junction kept 0 bases outside the gene matches. The CDR3 coding sequence is TGCAGCGTGGGACTAGCGGCGAACACCGGGGAGCTGTTTTTT. Translated: CSVGLAANTGELFF.

J is TRBJ2-1 and V is TRBV9; 11 nucleotides match TRBD2. V lost 4 bases, J lost 11 bases, and 14 bases stayed unmatched. Germline assignment: CDR1 SGDLS and CDR2 YYNGEE. The CDR3 totals 16 residues. Here the CDR3 DNA reads TGTGCCAGCAGCCGGGAGGGCCTAGCGGGAGGTGTTCAGCAGTTCTTC. It encodes CASSREGLAGGVQQFF.

This chain joins TRBV5-1 and TRBJ2-7; TRBD1 might be the D (6 bases). V lost 5 bases, J lost 1 base, and 13 bases lay in between. CDR1 is SGHRS and CDR2 is YFSETQ in the germline V gene. CDR3 length: 14 residues. In DNA form, the CDR3 reads TGCGCCAGCAGTGGGGGCTCAGATTCCTACGAGCAGTACTTC. This encodes CASSGGSDSYEQYF.

This chain joins TRBV2 and TRBJ2-5; 7 positions agree with TRBD1. The germline V gene encodes CDR1 SNHLY and CDR2 FYNNEI. After removal of 6 bases from V and 2 bases from J, the junction contained 3 bases not matched to a gene. CDR3 length: 13 amino acids. CDR3: CASRPGQQETQYF. CDR3 nucleotide sequence: TGTGCCAGCAGACCGGGACAGCAAGAGACCCAGTACTTC.

The chain uses TRBV13 and TRBJ1-3, with D perhaps TRBD1 (5 bases). Germline loops: CDR1 PRHDT, CDR2 FYEKMQ (reference sequence). V was trimmed by 2 bases and J by 2 bases, leaving 10 bases between them. This CDR3 is 15 amino acids long. This chain's CDR3 is CASSLSLGAGNTIYF. The DNA for the CDR3 is TGTGCCAGCAGCTTAAGTCTAGGGGCTGGAAACACCATATATTTT.

This clone has a single count. In nucleotides, the CDR3 is TGTGCCAGCAGTGCCTCCGGGACAGGCAACTACGAGCAGTACTTC. Translation: CASSASGTGNYEQYF. The chain combines TRBV6-4 with TRBJ2-7, with 8 bases lining up with TRBD1. J gave up 3 bases and V 4 bases, and 8 bases lay outside the gene matches. This CDR3 spans 15 amino acids. Germline CDR1 is MRHNA and CDR2 is SNTAGT.

The J gene is TRBJ1-2, the V gene TRBV18; 8 bases are shared with TRBD1. This CDR3 is 13 amino acids long. V gave up 3 bases and J gave up 8 bases; unmatched junction bases: 5. Per germline, CDR1 KGHSH and CDR2 LQKENI. The CDR3 DNA reads TGTGCCAGCTCACCGGGACAGGATGGGGGCTACACCTTC. It yields the protein CASSPGQDGGYTF.

The J gene is TRBJ2-3, the V gene TRBV4-1; a possible D gene is TRBD1 (5 bases). The CDR3 has 14 amino acids. CDR1 is MGHRA, CDR2 YSYEKL, per germline. The germline V and J ends were trimmed by 3 bases and 1 base, with 8 bases remaining between them. The CDR3 loop is CASSQLRGTDTQYF. CDR3 sequence (DNA): TGCGCCAGCAGCCAGCTCAGGGGCACAGATACGCAGTATTTT.

V usage is TRBV7-9 and J usage is TRBJ2-5; a weak D match, TRBD2 (7 bases). Trimming cost V 5 bases and J 11 bases, with 27 bases left between them. The CDR3 spans 16 residues. CDR1 is SEHNR, CDR2 FQNEAQ, per germline (reference sequence). The CDR3 DNA reads as TGTGCCAGCAGCCCAAGGGGGGGGCGCGGGACCGAGGAGCAGTACTTC. Its protein is CASSPRGGRGTEEQYF.

The V and J genes are TRBV5-1 and TRBJ2-5, with D maybe TRBD2 (7 bases). This CDR3 spans 15 amino acids. Between the trimmed V and J ends, which lost 3 bases and 2 bases, there was a span of 14 bases. Germline V gene sequence: CDR1 SGHRS, CDR2 YFSETQ. CDR3 coding DNA: TGCGCCAGCAGCTGGAGGGGGGGAGTTCAAGAGACCCAGTACTTC. It translates to CASSWRGGVQETQYF.

V gene TRBV5-1 combines with J gene TRBJ1-2; 7 bases are shared with TRBD1. V shed 2 bases and J 7 bases; nucleotides not matched to a gene: 8. CDR1 is SGHRS, CDR2 YFSETQ, per germline. The CDR3 covers 14 residues. The CDR3 sequence is CASSLTEGAGGYTF. The DNA for the CDR3 is TGCGCCAGCAGCTTAACGGAGGGGGCCGGTGGCTACACCTTC.

The chain is built from TRBV2 and TRBJ1-1; D is perhaps TRBD1 (6 bases). This CDR3 is built from 15 residues. V was pared by 4 bases and J by 4 bases, with 16 bases between. Per germline, CDR1 SNHLY and CDR2 FYNNEI. The CDR3 bases are TGTGCCAGCAGTGCTTACAGGGCTGGAAGCACTGAAGCTTTCTTT. Translating gives CASSAYRAGSTEAFF. Full variable domain (missing parts from reference TRBV2 and TRBJ1-1): EPEVTQTPSHQVTQMGQEVILRCVPISNHLYFYWYRQILGQKVEFLVSFYNNEISEKSEIFDDQFSVERPDGSNFTLKIRSTKLEDSAMYFCASSAYRAGSTEAFFGQGTRLTVV.

The rearrangement uses TRBV4-1 and TRBJ1-2; D might be TRBD1 (6 bases). Trimming took off 0 bases at V and 0 bases at J, with 14 bases between the two ends. CDR3 length: 17 residues. Germline-derived CDR1 and CDR2 are MGHRA and YSYEKL. The CDR3 here is CASSQEANREPNYGYTF. The CDR3 DNA is TGCGCCAGCAGCCAAGAAGCTAACAGGGAGCCTAACTATGGCTACACCTTC.

The J gene is TRBJ2-5, the V gene TRBV4-1; the D gene is possibly TRBD2 (5 bases). Germline V gene lookup returns CDR1 MGHRA and CDR2 YSYEKL. V was pared by 4 bases and J by 5 bases, with 11 bases between. The CDR3 has 13 amino acids. The CDR3 DNA reads TGCGCCAGCAGCCGCCTCCCGGGGGAGACCCAGTACTTC. Translated, it gives CASSRLPGETQYF.

The chain combines TRBV6-1 with TRBJ1-1, with D perhaps matching TRBD1 (6 bases). CDR3 length: 14 residues. Germline values: CDR1 MNHNS, CDR2 SASEGT. Trimming left V 10 bases short and J 5 bases short, with 20 bases between. CDR3 residues: CATDRWRGATEAFF. The CDR3, as DNA: TGTGCCACGGACCGATGGCGGGGGGCGACTGAAGCTTTCTTT.

The chain carries TRBV5-6 and TRBJ2-1, with D possibly being TRBD1 (6 bases). V dropped 2 bases and J dropped 5 bases, with 14 bases sitting between them. Per the germline V gene, CDR1 is SGHDT and CDR2 is YYEEEE. The length of the CDR3 is 15 residues. Here the CDR3 reads CASSFQGQRNNEQFF. CDR3 DNA sequence: TGTGCCAGCAGCTTTCAAGGACAGCGGAACAATGAGCAGTTCTTC.